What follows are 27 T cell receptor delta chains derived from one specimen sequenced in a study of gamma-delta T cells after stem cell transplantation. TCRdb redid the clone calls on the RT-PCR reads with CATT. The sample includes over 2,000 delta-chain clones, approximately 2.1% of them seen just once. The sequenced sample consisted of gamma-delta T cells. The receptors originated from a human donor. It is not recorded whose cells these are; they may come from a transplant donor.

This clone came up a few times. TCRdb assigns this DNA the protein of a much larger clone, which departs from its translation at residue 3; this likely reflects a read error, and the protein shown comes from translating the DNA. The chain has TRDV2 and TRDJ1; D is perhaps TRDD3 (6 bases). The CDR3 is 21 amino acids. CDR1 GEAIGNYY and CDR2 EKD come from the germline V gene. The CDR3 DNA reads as TGTGCCCGTGACCTCCCAACCTCCTTCGCGGTGGGGGCCCCACACACCGATAAACTCATCTTT. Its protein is CARDLPTSFAVGAPHTDKLIF.

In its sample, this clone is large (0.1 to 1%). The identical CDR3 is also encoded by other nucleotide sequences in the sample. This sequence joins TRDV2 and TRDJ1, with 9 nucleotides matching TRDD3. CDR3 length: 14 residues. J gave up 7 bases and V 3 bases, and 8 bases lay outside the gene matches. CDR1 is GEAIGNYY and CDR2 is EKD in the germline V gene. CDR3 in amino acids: CACDQMGDIAKLIF. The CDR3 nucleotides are TGTGCCTGTGACCAAATGGGGGATATCGCTAAACTCATCTTT.

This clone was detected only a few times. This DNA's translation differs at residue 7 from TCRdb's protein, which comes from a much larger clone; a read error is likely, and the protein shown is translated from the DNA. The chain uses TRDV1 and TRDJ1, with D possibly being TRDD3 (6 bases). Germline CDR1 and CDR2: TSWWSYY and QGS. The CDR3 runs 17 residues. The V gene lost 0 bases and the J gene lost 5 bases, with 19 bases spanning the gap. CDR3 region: CALGELTRGNRRDKLIF. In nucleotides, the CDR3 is TGTGCTCTTGGGGAACTGACCCGGGGGAACAGGCGGGATAAACTCATCTTT.

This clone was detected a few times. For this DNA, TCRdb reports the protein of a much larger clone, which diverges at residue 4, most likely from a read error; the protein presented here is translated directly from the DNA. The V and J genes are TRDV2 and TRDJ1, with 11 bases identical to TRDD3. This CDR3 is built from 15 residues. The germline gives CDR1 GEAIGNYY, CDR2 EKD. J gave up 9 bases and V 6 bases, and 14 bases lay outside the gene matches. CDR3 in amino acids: CACNPVAWGIRELIF. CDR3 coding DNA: TGTGCCTGTAACCCTGTGGCTTGGGGGATACGTGAACTCATCTTT.

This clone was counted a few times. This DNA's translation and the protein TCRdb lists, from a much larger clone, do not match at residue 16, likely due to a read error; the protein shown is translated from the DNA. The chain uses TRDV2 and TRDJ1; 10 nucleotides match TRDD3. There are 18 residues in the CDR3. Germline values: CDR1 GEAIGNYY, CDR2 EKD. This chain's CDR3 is CACDTVLKLGDDTDKPIF. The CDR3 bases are TGTGCCTGTGACACCGTCCTAAAACTGGGGGATGACACCGATAAACCCATCTTT.

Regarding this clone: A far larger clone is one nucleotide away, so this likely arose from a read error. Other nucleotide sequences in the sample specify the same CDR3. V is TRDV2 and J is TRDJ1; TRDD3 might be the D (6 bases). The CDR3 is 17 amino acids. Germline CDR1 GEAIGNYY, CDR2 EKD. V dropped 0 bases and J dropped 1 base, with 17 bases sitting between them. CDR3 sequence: CACDTAGYKPPTDKLIF. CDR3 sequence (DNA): TGTGCCTGTGACACCGCTGGATACAAACCCCCCACCGATAAACTCATCTTT.

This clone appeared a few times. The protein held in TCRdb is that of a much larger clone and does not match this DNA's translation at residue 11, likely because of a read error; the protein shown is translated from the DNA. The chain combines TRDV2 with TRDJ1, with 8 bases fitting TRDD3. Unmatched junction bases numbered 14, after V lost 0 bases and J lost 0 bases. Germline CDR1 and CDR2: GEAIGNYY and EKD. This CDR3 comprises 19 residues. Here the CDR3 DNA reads TGTGCCTGTGACACCGTAACTGGGGGCCAAGAGATGTACACCGATAAACTCATCTTT. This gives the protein CACDTVTGGQEMYTDKLIF.

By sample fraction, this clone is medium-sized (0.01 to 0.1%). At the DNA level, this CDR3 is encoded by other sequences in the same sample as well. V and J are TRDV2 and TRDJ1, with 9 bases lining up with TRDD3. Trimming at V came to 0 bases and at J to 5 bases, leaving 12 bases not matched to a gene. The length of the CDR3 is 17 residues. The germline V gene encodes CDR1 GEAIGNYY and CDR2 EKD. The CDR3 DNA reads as TGTGCCTGTGACACCGTGGTATCTGGGGATACGCTGGATAAACTCATCTTT. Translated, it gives CACDTVVSGDTLDKLIF.

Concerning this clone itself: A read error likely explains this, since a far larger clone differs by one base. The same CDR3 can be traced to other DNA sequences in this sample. The CDR3 nucleotides are TGTGCCTGCGATAGCTGGGGGATACCCACCGATAAACTCATCTTT. Protein sequence: CACDSWGIPTDKLIF. The chain joins TRDV2 to TRDJ1; 11 positions agree with TRDD3. Germline V CDR1 and CDR2: GEAIGNYY, EKD. J gave up 1 base and V 7 bases, and 7 bases lay outside the gene matches. CDR3 length: 15 residues.

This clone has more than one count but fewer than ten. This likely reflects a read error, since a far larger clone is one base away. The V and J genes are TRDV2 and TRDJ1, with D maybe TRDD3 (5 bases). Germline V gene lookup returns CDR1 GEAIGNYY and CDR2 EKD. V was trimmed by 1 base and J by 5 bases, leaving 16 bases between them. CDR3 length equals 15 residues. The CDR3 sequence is CACDTPGTKMDKLIF. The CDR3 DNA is TGTGCCTGTGACACGCCGGGGACCAAGATGGATAAACTCATCTTT.

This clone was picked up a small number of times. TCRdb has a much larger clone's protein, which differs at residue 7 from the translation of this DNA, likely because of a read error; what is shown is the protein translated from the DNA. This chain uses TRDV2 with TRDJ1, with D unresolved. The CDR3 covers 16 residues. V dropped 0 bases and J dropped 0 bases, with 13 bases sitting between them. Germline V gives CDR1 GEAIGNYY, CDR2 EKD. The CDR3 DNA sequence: TGTGCCTGTGACACCGTTAGGATTCAGTACACCGATAAACTCATCTTT. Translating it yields CACDTVRIQYTDKLIF.

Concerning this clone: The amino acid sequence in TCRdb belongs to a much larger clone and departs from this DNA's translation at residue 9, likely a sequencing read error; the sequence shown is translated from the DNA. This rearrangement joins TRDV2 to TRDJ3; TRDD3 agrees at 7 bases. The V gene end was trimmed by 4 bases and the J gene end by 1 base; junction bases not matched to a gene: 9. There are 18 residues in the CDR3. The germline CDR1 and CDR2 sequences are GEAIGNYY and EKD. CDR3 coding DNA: TGTGCCTGTGATCTGTGGGGGACCAGATCCTGGGACACCCGACAGATGTTTTTC. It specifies CACDLWGTRSWDTRQMFF.

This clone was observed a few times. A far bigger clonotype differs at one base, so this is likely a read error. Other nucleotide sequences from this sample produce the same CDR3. The CDR3 is CACDLLGDGGRLIF. CDR3 nucleotides: TGTGCCTGCGACTTACTGGGGGATGGGGGTCGACTCATCTTT. V usage is TRDV2 and J usage is TRDJ1; TRDD3 agrees at 10 bases. The CDR3 is made up of 14 amino acids. V lost 7 bases, J lost 10 bases, and 14 bases stayed unmatched. CDR1 is GEAIGNYY and CDR2 is EKD in the germline V gene.

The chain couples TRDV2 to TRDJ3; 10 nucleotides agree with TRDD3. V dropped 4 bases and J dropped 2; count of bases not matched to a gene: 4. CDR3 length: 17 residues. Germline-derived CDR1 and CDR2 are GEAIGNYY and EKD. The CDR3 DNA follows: TGTGCCTGTGATGAGCTGGGGGATACCTGGGACACCCGACAGATGTTTTTC. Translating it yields CACDELGDTWDTRQMFF.

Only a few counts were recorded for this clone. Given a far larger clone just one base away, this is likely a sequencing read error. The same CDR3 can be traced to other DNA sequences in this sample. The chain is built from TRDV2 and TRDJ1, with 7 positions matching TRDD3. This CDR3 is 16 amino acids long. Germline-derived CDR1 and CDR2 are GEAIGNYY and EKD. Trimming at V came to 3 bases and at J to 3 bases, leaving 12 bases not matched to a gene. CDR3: CACDLLGVWAADKLIF. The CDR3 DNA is TGTGCCTGTGACCTGCTGGGGGTATGGGCGGCCGATAAACTCATCTTT.

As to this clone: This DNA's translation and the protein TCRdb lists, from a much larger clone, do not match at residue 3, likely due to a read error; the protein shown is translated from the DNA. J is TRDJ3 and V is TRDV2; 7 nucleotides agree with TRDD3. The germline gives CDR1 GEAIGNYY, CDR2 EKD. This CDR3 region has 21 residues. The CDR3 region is CAYDTPGIRVGGSWDTRQMFF. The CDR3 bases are TGTGCCTATGACACTCCGGGGATAAGGGTTGGCGGCTCCTGGGACACCCGACAGATGTTTTTC.

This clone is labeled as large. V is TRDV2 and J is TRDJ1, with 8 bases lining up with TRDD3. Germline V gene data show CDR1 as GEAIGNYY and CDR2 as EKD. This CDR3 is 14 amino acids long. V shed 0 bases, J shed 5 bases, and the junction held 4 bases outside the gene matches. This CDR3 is CACDTVLGADKLIF. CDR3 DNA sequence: TGTGCCTGTGACACCGTACTGGGGGCGGATAAACTCATCTTT.

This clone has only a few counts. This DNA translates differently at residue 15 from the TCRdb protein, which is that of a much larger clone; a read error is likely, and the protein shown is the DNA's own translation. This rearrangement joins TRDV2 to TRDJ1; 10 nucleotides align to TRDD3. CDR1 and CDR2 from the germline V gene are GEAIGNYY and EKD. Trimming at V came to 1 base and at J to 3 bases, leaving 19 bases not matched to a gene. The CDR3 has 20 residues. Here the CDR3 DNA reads TGTGCCTGTGACACGACTCGAATACTGGGGGATTTTACGTACGCCGATAAACTCATCTTT. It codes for CACDTTRILGDFTYADKLIF.

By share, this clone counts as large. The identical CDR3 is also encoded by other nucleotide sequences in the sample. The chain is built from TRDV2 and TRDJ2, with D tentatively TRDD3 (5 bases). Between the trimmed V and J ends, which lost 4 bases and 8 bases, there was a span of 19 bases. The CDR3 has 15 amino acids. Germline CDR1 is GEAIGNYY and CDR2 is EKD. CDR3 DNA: TGTGCCTGTGATCCCATGGGGACCCCGGGGGCACAACTCTTCTTT. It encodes CACDPMGTPGAQLFF.

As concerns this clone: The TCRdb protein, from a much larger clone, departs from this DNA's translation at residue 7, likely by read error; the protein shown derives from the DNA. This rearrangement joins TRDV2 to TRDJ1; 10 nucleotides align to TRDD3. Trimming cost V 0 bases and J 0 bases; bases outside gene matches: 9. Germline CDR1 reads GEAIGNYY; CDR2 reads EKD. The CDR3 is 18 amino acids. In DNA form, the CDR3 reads TGTGCCTGTGACACCCTGAGGGGGATACGCGGGGACACCGATAAACTCATCTTT. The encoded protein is CACDTLRGIRGDTDKLIF.

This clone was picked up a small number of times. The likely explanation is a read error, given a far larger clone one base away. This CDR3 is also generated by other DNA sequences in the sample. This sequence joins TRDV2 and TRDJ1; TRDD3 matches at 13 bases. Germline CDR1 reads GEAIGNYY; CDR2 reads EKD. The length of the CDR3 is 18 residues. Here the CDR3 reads CACDSLLGDTGTSDKLIF. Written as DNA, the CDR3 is TGTGCCTGTGACTCTCTACTGGGGGATACGGGTACGTCCGATAAACTCATCTTC.

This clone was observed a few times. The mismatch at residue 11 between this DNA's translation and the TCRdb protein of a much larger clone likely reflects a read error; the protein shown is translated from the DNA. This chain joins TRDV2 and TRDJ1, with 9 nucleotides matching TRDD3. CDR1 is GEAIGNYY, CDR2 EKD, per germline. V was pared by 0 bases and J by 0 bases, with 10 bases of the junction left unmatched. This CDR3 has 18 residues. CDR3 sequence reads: CACDTLMGIREDTDKLIF. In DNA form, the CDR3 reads TGTGCCTGTGACACCCTGATGGGGATACGCGAGGACACCGATAAACTCATCTTT.

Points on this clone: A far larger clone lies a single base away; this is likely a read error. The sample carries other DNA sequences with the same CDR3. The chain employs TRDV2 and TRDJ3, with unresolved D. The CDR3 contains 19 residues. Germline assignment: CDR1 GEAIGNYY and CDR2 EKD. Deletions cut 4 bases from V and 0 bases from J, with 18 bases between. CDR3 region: CACDYPGDTSSWDTRQMFF. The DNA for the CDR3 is TGTGCCTGTGATTATCCGGGAGACACCAGCTCCTGGGACACCCGACAGATGTTTTTC.

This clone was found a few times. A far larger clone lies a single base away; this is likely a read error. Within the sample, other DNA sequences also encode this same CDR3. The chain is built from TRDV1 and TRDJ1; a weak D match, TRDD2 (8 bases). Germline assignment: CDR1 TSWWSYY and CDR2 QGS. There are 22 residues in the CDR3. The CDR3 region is CALGEPSSYPLVLGIFTDKLIF. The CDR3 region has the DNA TGTGCTCTCGGGGAACCCTCTTCCTACCCGCTAGTACTGGGGATCTTCACCGATAAACTCATCTTT.

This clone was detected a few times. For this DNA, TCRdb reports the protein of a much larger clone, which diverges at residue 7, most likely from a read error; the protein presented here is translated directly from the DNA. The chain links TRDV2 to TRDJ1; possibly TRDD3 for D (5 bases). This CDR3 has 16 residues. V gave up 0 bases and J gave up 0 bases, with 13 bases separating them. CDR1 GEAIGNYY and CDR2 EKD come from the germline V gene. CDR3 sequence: CACDTLRDYDTDKLIF. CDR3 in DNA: TGTGCCTGTGACACCTTGAGGGATTACGACACCGATAAACTCATCTTT.

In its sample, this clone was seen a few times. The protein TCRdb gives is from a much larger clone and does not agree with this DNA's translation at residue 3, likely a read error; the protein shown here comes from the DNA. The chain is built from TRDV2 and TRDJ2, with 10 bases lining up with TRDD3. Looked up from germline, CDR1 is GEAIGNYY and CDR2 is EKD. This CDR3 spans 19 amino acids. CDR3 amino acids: CAGDTVSGGYALGTAQLFF. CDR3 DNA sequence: TGTGCCGGTGACACCGTATCAGGGGGATACGCGCTTGGGACAGCACAACTCTTCTTT.

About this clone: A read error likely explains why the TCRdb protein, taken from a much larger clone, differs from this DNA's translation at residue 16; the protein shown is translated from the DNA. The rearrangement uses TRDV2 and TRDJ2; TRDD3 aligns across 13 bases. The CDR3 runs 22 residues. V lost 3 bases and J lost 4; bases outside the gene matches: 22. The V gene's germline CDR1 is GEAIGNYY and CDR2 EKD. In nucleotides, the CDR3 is TGTGCCTGTGACCCCCTCTCCCTTACTGGGGGATACGCGGGGGAGTCGACAGCACAACTCTTCTTT. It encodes CACDPLSLTGGYAGESTAQLFF.